This T cell receptor beta chain appears in the sequencing data of a study of blood T cell repertoires in COVID-19. Study summary: Acute and convalescent COVID-19 specimens originated in the United States, Italy and Spain.

Sequencing was performed with immunoSEQ multiplex PCR; in TCRdb, only in-frame clones are kept and a portion is missing. The sample yields approximately 56,000 clones, around nine tenths seen once. Trimming took 0 bases from V and 5 from J, leaving 7 bases between them. This CDR3 is built from 13 residues. CDR1 and CDR2 (germline): MNHEY, SVGAGI. This TCR was recovered from a man older than 75 with active or convalescent COVID-19. Sequencing was performed on peripheral blood. The rearrangement links TRBV6-5 to TRBJ1-1; perhaps TRBD1 as D (6 bases). CDR3 in DNA: TGTGCCAGCAGTTACTCAGGGGGAACTGAAGCTTTCTTT. Protein product: CASSYSGGTEAFF.